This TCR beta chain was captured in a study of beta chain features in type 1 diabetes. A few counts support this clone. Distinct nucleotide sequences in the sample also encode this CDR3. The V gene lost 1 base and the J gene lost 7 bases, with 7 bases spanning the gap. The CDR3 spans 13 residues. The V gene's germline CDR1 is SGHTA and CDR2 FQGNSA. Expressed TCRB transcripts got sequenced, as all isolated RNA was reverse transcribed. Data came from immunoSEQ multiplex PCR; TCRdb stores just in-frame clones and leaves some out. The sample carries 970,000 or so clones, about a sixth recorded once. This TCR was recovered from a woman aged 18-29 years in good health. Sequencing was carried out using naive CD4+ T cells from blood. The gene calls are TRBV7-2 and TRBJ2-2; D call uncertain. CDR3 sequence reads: CASSLVRSGELFF. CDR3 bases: TGTGCCAGCAGCTTAGTGCGAAGCGGGGAGCTGTTTTTT. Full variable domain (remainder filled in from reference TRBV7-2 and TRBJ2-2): GAGVSQSPSNKVTEKGKDVELRCDPISGHTALYWYRQSLGQGLEFLIYFQGNSAPDKSGLPSDRFSAERTGGSVSTLTIQRTQQEDSAVYLCASSLVRSGELFFGEGSRLTVL.